These 25 T cell receptor beta chains were all obtained from the same sample, sequenced in a study of blood T cell repertoires in COVID-19. Libraries were prepared by immunoSEQ multiplex PCR; TCRdb keeps only in-frame clonotypes and omits some of them. Of about 300,000 clones in the sample, roughly 89% are singletons; the top ten hold over 4%. The sample taken for sequencing was PBMCs or T cells enriched from blood (not recorded which). These receptors all stem from a man between 60 and 75 years old who had recovered from COVID-19.

This clone has just a few counts. The chain has TRBV6-2 or TRBV6-3 and TRBJ2-3; D remains ambiguous. The CDR3 contains 15 residues. Per the germline V gene, CDR1 is MNHEY and CDR2 is SVGEGT. V shed 2 bases and J shed 4 bases, with 13 bases lying between them. CDR3 residues: CASSYRASAADTQYF. CDR3 sequence (DNA): TGTGCCAGCAGTTACCGAGCCTCTGCGGCAGATACGCAGTATTTT.

The chain employs TRBV5-1 and TRBJ2-7; possible D gene TRBD2, 6 bases. CDR3 length: 15 amino acids. Per the germline V gene, CDR1 is SGHRS and CDR2 is YFSETQ. V lost 0 bases and J 2 bases, leaving 12 bases between the germline ends. In nucleotides, the CDR3 is TGCGCCAGCAGCTTGGACGGCGGGGACGCCTACGAGCAGTACTTC. As protein: CASSLDGGDAYEQYF.

This chain connects TRBV7-9 to TRBJ1-5; D perhaps matches TRBD1 (5 bases). The CDR3 is 15 amino acids. The ends were cut back, 3 bases at V and 1 base at J, with 10 bases in the middle. Germline lookup yields CDR1 SEHNR and CDR2 FQNEAQ (reference sequence). The CDR3 nucleotides read TGTGCCAGCAGCTTGAATTCAGGGAGCAATCAGCCCCAGCATTTT. This sequence encodes CASSLNSGSNQPQHF.

This chain links TRBV4-1 with TRBJ2-5, with D perhaps TRBD1 (6 bases). CDR1 MGHRA and CDR2 YSYEKL come from the germline V gene. V was cut by 1 base and J by 2 bases, with 17 bases left in between. The CDR3 has 17 residues. This CDR3 reads CASSQVRGRGLQETQYF. The DNA of the CDR3 is TGCGCCAGCAGCCAAGTCAGGGGTAGGGGCCTACAAGAGACCCAGTACTTC.

The V gene is TRBV5-5, the J gene TRBJ2-7; 8 bases match TRBD1. V was clipped by 5 bases and J by 2 bases; unmatched bases: 3. The CDR3 is 13 amino acids. Germline V gives CDR1 SGHKS, CDR2 YYEKEE (reference sequence). The CDR3 DNA sequence: TGTGCCAGCAGTCAACAGGGGGCCTACGAGCAGTACTTC. Translated: CASSQQGAYEQYF.

V usage is TRBV6-5 and J usage is TRBJ2-1, with TRBD2 identical over 9 bases. Unmatched junction bases numbered 8, after V lost 2 bases and J lost 6 bases. Germline loops: CDR1 MNHEY, CDR2 SVGAGI. The CDR3 loop spans 16 amino acids. The chain's CDR3 is CASSYDIAGDGNEQFF. CDR3 DNA sequence: TGTGCCAGCAGTTACGATATAGCGGGAGATGGCAATGAGCAGTTCTTC.

This chain uses TRBV5-1 with TRBJ2-7; TRBD2 matches 12 bases. Germline trimming cut 4 bases from V and 7 bases from J; bases unmatched to any gene: 12. This CDR3 has 16 residues. Germline values: CDR1 SGHRS, CDR2 YFSETQ. CDR3 in amino acids: CASSPQTSGRTGEQYF. The CDR3, as DNA: TGCGCCAGCAGCCCCCAGACTAGCGGGAGAACGGGAGAGCAGTACTTC.

This clone was detected once. The chain carries TRBV9 and TRBJ2-5; 7 nucleotides agree with TRBD1. Germline CDR1 reads SGDLS; CDR2 reads YYNGEE. The CDR3 has 15 residues. V dropped 4 bases and J dropped 5; count of bases not matched to a gene: 11. CDR3 in amino acids: CASSSRQGMGETQYF. The CDR3 nucleotides read TGTGCCAGCAGCAGCCGACAGGGTATGGGCGAGACCCAGTACTTC.

The gene calls are TRBV5-1 and TRBJ1-1; D not certain. The CDR3 has 15 residues. Per the germline V gene, CDR1 is SGHRS and CDR2 is YFSETQ. V lost 0 bases, J lost 1 base, and 10 bases lay in between. CDR3 sequence reads: CASSLVGETNTEAFF. The CDR3 nucleotides are TGCGCCAGCAGCTTGGTTGGAGAGACGAACACTGAAGCTTTCTTT.

The chain employs TRBV9 and TRBJ2-1, with D possibly matching TRBD2 (5 bases). Trimming left V 6 bases short and J 1 base short, with 8 bases between. In germline, CDR1 is SGDLS, CDR2 YYNGEE. The CDR3 contains 13 residues. For the CDR3, the DNA is TGTGCCAGCACTCCGGGGTCCTACAATGAGCAGTTCTTC. Protein sequence: CASTPGSYNEQFF.

V usage is TRBV28 and J usage is TRBJ1-2, with D hard to call. V gave up 7 bases and J gave up 6 bases, with 24 bases separating them. The CDR3 sequence is 16 residues long. Germline loops: CDR1 MDHEN, CDR2 SYDVKM. The CDR3 DNA reads as TGTGCCAGCATTACCTCTGGGCCAATTTCTCCCCATGGCTACACCTTC. This sequence encodes CASITSGPISPHGYTF.

This chain connects TRBV5-4 to TRBJ2-5, with TRBD2 matching 9 bases. Losses at the gene ends were 3 bases for V and 5 bases for J; bases not matched to a gene: 8. This CDR3 comprises 15 residues. Germline loops: CDR1 SGHNT, CDR2 YYREEE (reference sequence). The CDR3 loop is CASSSLAGDAETQYF. Here the CDR3 DNA reads TGTGCCAGCAGCTCGTTAGCGGGAGACGCGGAGACCCAGTACTTC.

J is TRBJ2-2 and V is TRBV7-3, with D possibly being TRBD2 (5 bases). CDR3 size: 15 residues. Trimming removed 3 bases from V and 6 bases from J, with 14 bases in between. Germline-derived CDR1 and CDR2 are SGHTA and FQGTGA. This CDR3 reads CASSFASSFAGELFF. The CDR3 nucleotides are TGTGCCAGCAGCTTTGCTAGCTCGTTCGCCGGGGAGCTGTTTTTT.

The V call is TRBV5-4, the J call TRBJ2-7; a weak D match, TRBD2 (7 bases). The germline V gene has CDR1 SGHNT and CDR2 YYREEE (reference sequence). This CDR3 spans 15 amino acids. Trimming took 3 bases from V and 0 from J, leaving 13 bases between them. CDR3 nucleotide sequence: TGTGCCAGCAGCTCGGGGGGCTCAGGCTCCTACGAGCAGTACTTC. Protein: CASSSGGSGSYEQYF. The full variable domain, completed using reference TRBV5-4 and TRBJ2-7, is ETGVTQSPTHLIKTRGQQVTLRCSSQSGHNTVSWYQQALGQGPQFIFQYYREEENGRGNFPPRFSGLQFPNYSSELNVNALELDDSALYLCASSSGGSGSYEQYFGPGTRLTVT.

The chain recombines TRBV7-2 with TRBJ2-7; D gene ambiguous. Between the trimmed V and J ends, which lost 0 bases and 0 bases, there was a span of 9 bases. The CDR3 covers 15 residues. Germline V lookup: CDR1 SGHTA, CDR2 FQGNSA. The CDR3 coding sequence is TGTGCCAGCAGCTTAGCGCTGGGCAGCTCCTACGAGCAGTACTTC. Amino acids: CASSLALGSSYEQYF. Supplemented by reference TRBV7-2 and TRBJ2-7, the full variable domain reads GAGVSQSPSNKVTEKGKDVELRCDPISGHTALYWYRQSLGQGLEFLIYFQGNSAPDKSGLPSDRFSAERTGGSVSTLTIQRTQQEDSAVYLCASSLALGSSYEQYFGPGTRLTVT.

The rearrangement uses TRBV27 and TRBJ2-6, with 8 bases identical to TRBD1. This CDR3 spans 17 amino acids. CDR1 is MNHEY, CDR2 SMNVEV, per germline (reference sequence). The V segment lost 10 bases and the J segment 3 bases; nucleotides outside the gene matches: 14. The CDR3 protein is CATSTGVYVGGANVLTF. The CDR3 DNA sequence: TGTGCCACTTCGACAGGGGTCTATGTTGGTGGGGCCAACGTCCTGACTTTC.

This clone appeared once. This chain connects TRBV7-2 to TRBJ2-7; no reliable D call. The V gene lost 1 base and the J gene lost 5 bases, with 12 bases spanning the gap. The CDR3 sequence is 14 residues long. Germline V lookup: CDR1 SGHTA, CDR2 FQGNSA. The CDR3 DNA sequence: TGTGCCAGCAGCTTAGGGCGGCCACCCCACGAGCAGTACTTC. Translating gives CASSLGRPPHEQYF.

V gene TRBV9 combines with J gene TRBJ2-7; maybe TRBD1 (7 bases). CDR1 and CDR2 (germline): SGDLS, YYNGEE. This CDR3 region has 15 residues. V lost 1 base, J lost 3 bases, and 14 bases lay in between. The CDR3 reads CASSVSQGGNYEQYF. For the CDR3, the DNA is TGTGCCAGCAGCGTATCGCAGGGGGGAAACTACGAGCAGTACTTC.

This chain connects TRBV5-6 to TRBJ1-1, with a possible D match to TRBD1 (5 bases). V lost 1 base and J lost 7, with 11 bases in between. CDR1 is SGHDT, CDR2 YYEEEE, per germline. The CDR3 sequence is 13 residues long. The CDR3 region has the DNA TGTGCCAGCAGCTTGCGACAGTCTCTTGAAGCTTTCTTT. As protein: CASSLRQSLEAFF.

This clone was observed a single time. The genes are TRBV27 and TRBJ2-3; D may be TRBD2 (7 bases). Germline V gene lookup returns CDR1 MNHEY and CDR2 SMNVEV (reference sequence). V was trimmed by 7 bases and J by 2 bases, leaving 25 bases between them. This CDR3 is built from 18 residues. CDR3 in DNA: TGTGCCAGCACCAAAAGGGGGGGGCTGGCTAGCTTCACAGATACGCAGTATTTT. This codes for CASTKRGGLASFTDTQYF.

The chain links TRBV2 to TRBJ1-2; D is unresolved. Trimming cost V 4 bases and J 5 bases, with 8 bases left between them. Germline V lookup: CDR1 SNHLY, CDR2 FYNNEI. This CDR3 comprises 12 residues. The CDR3, as DNA: TGTGCCAGCAGTGTAACAGAGTATGGCTACACCTTC. As protein: CASSVTEYGYTF.

This clone showed up just once. CDR3: CSVEDRLGGGETQYF. The CDR3 region has the DNA TGCAGCGTTGAAGATCGCCTCGGCGGGGGAGAGACCCAGTACTTC. This chain joins TRBV29-1 and TRBJ2-5, with TRBD2 identical over 7 bases. Trimming took 0 bases from V and 4 from J; bases not matched to a gene: 8. CDR1 SQVTM and CDR2 ANQGSEA come from the germline V gene. The CDR3 contains 15 residues.

This chain joins TRBV28 and TRBJ1-5; D may be TRBD1 (5 bases). This CDR3 comprises 16 residues. Germline assignment: CDR1 MDHEN and CDR2 SYDVKM. Trimming shortened V by 5 bases and J by 0 bases, and 14 bases separated the two germline ends. In DNA, the CDR3 is TGTGCCAGCAGTCTGGGGGGAGTACTTAGCAATCAGCCCCAGCATTTT. Translation: CASSLGGVLSNQPQHF.

V usage is TRBV28 and J usage is TRBJ2-5; 7 nucleotides align to TRBD2. Unmatched junction bases numbered 9, after V lost 6 bases and J lost 2 bases. CDR3 length equals 15 residues. Per the germline V gene, CDR1 is MDHEN and CDR2 is SYDVKM. The CDR3 DNA is TGTGCCAGCAGAACCCCTCCTAGCGGACAAGAGACCCAGTACTTC. It yields the protein CASRTPPSGQETQYF.

The J gene is TRBJ2-1, the V gene TRBV27; 10 bases agree with TRBD2. Germline V CDR1 and CDR2: MNHEY, SMNVEV (reference sequence). This CDR3 has 16 residues. The trim removed 5 bases at V and 6 bases at J, leaving 10 bases unmatched. CDR3 DNA: TGTGCCAGCAGTACTAGACGAGCGGGGGGGGTCAATGAGCAGTTCTTC. Translating it yields CASSTRRAGGVNEQFF.